This is a list of T cell receptor beta chains from one sample in a study of CD8+CD57+ T cells in acquired aplastic anemia. From the reads, TCRdb called clonotypes with MiXCR, one entry per CDR3 protein. The repertoire holds 150,000 to 200,000 distinct CDR3 sequences, with about 64% as singletons. Sequencing was performed on sorted CD4+, CD8+, or CD8+CD57+ T cells (not recorded which) from PBMCs. Receptor source: a human donor in good health. Each CDR3 is given with its conserved first and last residue. Each record gives: D gene, V gene, clone size, J gene, CDR3 protein, CDR3 DNA. The D gene is left open where the match is weak. The size entry is marked missing in some rows and otherwise reads once, few, many or a size class.

D: .
V: TRBV25-1
size: .
J: TRBJ2-7
CDR3: CASGRLYEQYF
DNA: TGTGCCAGCGGCCGCCTCTACGAGCAGTACTTC

D: .
V: TRBV2
size: many
J: TRBJ2-4
CDR3: CASSEAFVAKNIQYF
DNA: TGTGCCAGCAGTGAAGCCTTCGTAGCCAAAAACATTCAGTACTTC

D: .
V: TRBV11-2
size: many
J: TRBJ2-7
CDR3: CASSFLLDRWETYEQYF
DNA: TGTGCCAGCAGCTTTTTGCTAGATCGGTGGGAAACCTACGAGCAGTACTTC

D: TRBD2
V: TRBV9
size: .
J: TRBJ2-7
CDR3: CASSPITGTSGEQYF
DNA: TGTGCCAGCAGCCCGATAACCGGGACTAGCGGCGAGCAGTACTTC

D: .
V: TRBV20-1
size: .
J: TRBJ2-7
CDR3: CSASYGPYEQYF
DNA: TGCAGTGCTAGCTACGGCCCCTACGAGCAGTACTTC

D: .
V: TRBV30
size: few
J: TRBJ2-7
CDR3: CAWAPLQTRAYEQYF
DNA: TGTGCCTGGGCCCCACTGCAAACGAGGGCCTACGAGCAGTACTTC

D: .
V: TRBV11-2
size: .
J: TRBJ2-1
CDR3: CASSLYNGGHNEQFF
DNA: TGTGCCAGCAGCTTATACAATGGAGGCCACAATGAGCAGTTCTTC

D: .
V: TRBV15
size: .
J: TRBJ2-3
CDR3: CATSRGSGRGTDTQYF
DNA: TGTGCCACCAGCAGAGGTTCAGGGAGAGGGACAGATACGCAGTATTTT

D: .
V: TRBV7-6
size: .
J: TRBJ2-5
CDR3: CASSLDWGAETQYF
DNA: TGTGCCAGCAGCCTGGACTGGGGGGCTGAGACCCAGTACTTC

D: .
V: TRBV20-1
size: many
J: TRBJ2-3
CDR3: CSAAGQITDTQYF
DNA: TGCAGTGCTGCGGGACAAATAACAGATACGCAGTATTTT

D: TRBD1
V: TRBV19
size: .
J: TRBJ1-5
CDR3: CASSIQGQGHQPQHF
DNA: TGTGCCAGTAGTATTCAGGGACAGGGCCATCAGCCCCAGCATTTT

D: .
V: TRBV20-1
size: few
J: TRBJ2-7
CDR3: CSATRGGGASEQYF
DNA: TGCAGTGCTACCCGGGGAGGGGGCGCGTCCGAGCAGTACTTC

D: .
V: TRBV7-9
size: .
J: TRBJ1-6
CDR3: CASSLEGGRMDSPLHF
DNA: TGTGCCAGCAGCTTAGAAGGGGGGCGGATGGATTCACCCCTCCACTTT

D: .
V: TRBV7-9
size: .
J: TRBJ2-7
CDR3: CASSPGSEQYF
DNA: TGTGCCAGCTCCCCCGGATCCGAGCAGTACTTC

D: TRBD2
V: TRBV7-8
size: many
J: TRBJ2-1
CDR3: CASSLVASGLNEQFF
DNA: TGTGCCAGCAGCTTAGTGGCTAGCGGCTTGAATGAGCAGTTCTTC

D: TRBD2
V: TRBV5-1
size: .
J: TRBJ2-5
CDR3: CASSSSSGGAETQYF
DNA: TGCGCCAGCAGCTCGTCTAGCGGGGGGGCGGAGACCCAGTACTTC

D: .
V: TRBV20-1
size: .
J: TRBJ1-5
CDR3: CSARDSSNQPQHF
DNA: TGCAGTGCTAGGGACAGCTCCAATCAGCCCCAGCATTTT

D: TRBD2
V: TRBV4-1
size: many
J: TRBJ2-1
CDR3: CASSQAGGPYNEQFF
DNA: TGCGCCAGCAGCCAAGCGGGAGGGCCGTACAATGAGCAGTTCTTC

D: .
V: TRBV20-1
size: many
J: TRBJ2-1
CDR3: CSARQGAIAGVPYNEQFF
DNA: TGCAGTGCTAGACAGGGGGCTATAGCGGGAGTCCCCTACAATGAGCAGTTCTTC

D: .
V: TRBV7-9
size: few
J: TRBJ1-1
CDR3: CASSLQDTEAFF
DNA: TGTGCCAGCAGCTTGCAGGACACTGAAGCTTTCTTT

D: .
V: TRBV12-3/TRBV12-4
size: .
J: TRBJ2-1
CDR3: CASSIGTDEQFF
DNA: TGTGCCAGCAGTATAGGGACGGATGAGCAGTTCTTC

D: .
V: TRBV7-9
size: .
J: TRBJ2-7
CDR3: CASSLAGEVREQYF
DNA: TGTGCCAGCAGCTTAGCAGGGGAGGTCCGCGAGCAGTACTTC

D: .
V: TRBV11-1
size: .
J: TRBJ1-6
CDR3: CASSLRDSPLHF
DNA: TGTGCCAGCAGTCTCAGGGATTCACCCCTCCACTTT

D: TRBD2
V: TRBV29-1
size: .
J: TRBJ2-3
CDR3: CSVGPGTSGWPDTQYF
DNA: TGCAGCGTTGGTCCCGGGACTAGCGGGTGGCCGGATACGCAGTATTTT

D: .
V: TRBV19
size: .
J: TRBJ1-2
CDR3: CASSNSQGRDGYTF
DNA: TGTGCCAGTAGTAATTCCCAAGGAAGGGATGGCTACACCTTC

D: TRBD2
V: TRBV29-1
size: .
J: TRBJ2-3
CDR3: CSTSGTTDTQYF
DNA: TGCAGCACTAGCGGGACCACAGATACGCAGTATTTT

D: .
V: TRBV10-3
size: .
J: TRBJ1-1
CDR3: CAITQDSMNTEAFF
DNA: TGTGCCATCACTCAGGACAGCATGAACACTGAAGCTTTCTTT

D: .
V: TRBV2
size: .
J: TRBJ2-3
CDR3: CASSEQGSDTQYF
DNA: TGTGCCAGCAGTGAACAGGGTTCAGATACGCAGTATTTT

D: .
V: TRBV15
size: .
J: TRBJ1-3
CDR3: CATSSGGRSGNTIYF
DNA: TGTGCCACCAGCAGCGGTGGGCGCTCTGGAAACACCATATATTTT

D: TRBD2
V: TRBV24-1
size: .
J: TRBJ2-2
CDR3: CATSSELAGGYDGELFF
DNA: TGTGCCACCAGTTCAGAACTAGCGGGAGGATATGACGGGGAGCTGTTTTTT

D: .
V: TRBV9
size: .
J: TRBJ1-4
CDR3: CASSASPTEGSDEKLFF
DNA: TGTGCCAGCAGCGCCAGCCCTACGGAGGGGTCGGATGAAAAACTGTTTTTT

D: TRBD1
V: TRBV10-2
size: once
J: TRBJ1-5
CDR3: CASSMGTGTGNQPQHF
DNA: TGTGCCAGTAGTATGGGGACAGGGACGGGCAATCAGCCCCAGCATTTT

D: TRBD1
V: TRBV6-1
size: many
J: TRBJ2-3
CDR3: CASSDRGLTDTQYF
DNA: TGTGCCAGCAGCGACAGGGGGCTCACAGATACGCAGTATTTT

D: .
V: TRBV20-1
size: .
J: TRBJ1-1
CDR3: CSARADTEAFF
DNA: TGCAGTGCTAGGGCCGACACTGAAGCTTTCTTT

D: TRBD1
V: TRBV10-3
size: .
J: TRBJ2-2
CDR3: CAISESGQGVTGELFF
DNA: TGTGCCATCAGTGAGTCGGGACAGGGAGTCACCGGGGAGCTGTTTTTT

D: TRBD2
V: TRBV10-3
size: .
J: TRBJ2-7
CDR3: CAISELGGSSYEQYF
DNA: TGTGCCATCAGTGAGTTGGGCGGGAGCTCCTACGAGCAGTACTTC

D: .
V: TRBV12-3/TRBV12-4
size: .
J: TRBJ1-6
CDR3: CASSLEGHSPLHF
DNA: TGTGCCAGCAGTTTAGAGGGACATTCACCCCTCCACTTT

D: .
V: TRBV15
size: .
J: TRBJ2-3
CDR3: CATSRDRGGADTQYF
DNA: TGTGCCACCAGCAGAGATAGAGGGGGGGCAGATACGCAGTATTTT

D: .
V: TRBV7-3
size: .
J: TRBJ1-1
CDR3: CASMRNTEAFF
DNA: TGTGCCAGCATGCGGAACACTGAAGCTTTCTTT

D: .
V: TRBV6-5
size: few
J: TRBJ1-6
CDR3: CASSKVSNNSPLHF
DNA: TGTGCCAGCTCCAAAGTCAGTAATAATTCACCCCTCCACTTT

D: TRBD1
V: TRBV20-1
size: few
J: TRBJ1-6
CDR3: CSGVRQGKANSPLHF
DNA: TGCAGTGGGGTACGACAGGGTAAAGCTAATTCACCCCTCCACTTT

D: .
V: TRBV25-1
size: .
J: TRBJ2-1
CDR3: CASSEAAGARAEQFF
DNA: TGTGCCAGCAGTGAGGCCGCAGGGGCTAGGGCTGAGCAGTTCTTC

D: .
V: TRBV25-1
size: .
J: TRBJ1-3
CDR3: CASSESGVAGNTIYF
DNA: TGTGCCAGCAGTGAATCAGGGGTCGCTGGAAACACCATATATTTT

D: .
V: TRBV25-1
size: .
J: TRBJ2-7
CDR3: CASSDGNLYEQYF
DNA: TGTGCCAGCAGTGACGGGAACCTTTACGAGCAGTACTTC

D: .
V: TRBV10-3
size: .
J: TRBJ1-5
CDR3: CASSLTGGGNQPQHF
DNA: TGTGCCAGCAGTTTAACGGGTGGCGGCAATCAGCCCCAGCATTTT

D: .
V: TRBV29-1
size: .
J: TRBJ2-3
CDR3: CSSLEASTDTQYF
DNA: TGCAGCAGCTTGGAAGCAAGCACAGATACGCAGTATTTT

D: .
V: TRBV5-1
size: once
J: TRBJ1-1
CDR3: CASSLEGEGAEAFF
DNA: TGCGCCAGCAGCTTGGAAGGGGAGGGTGCTGAAGCTTTCTTT

D: TRBD2
V: TRBV10-3
size: .
J: TRBJ2-3
CDR3: CAISQLADHTDTQYF
DNA: TGTGCCATCAGTCAACTAGCGGACCACACAGATACGCAGTATTTT

D: TRBD1
V: TRBV5-4
size: .
J: TRBJ1-2
CDR3: CASSVQTGASGYTF
DNA: TGTGCCAGCAGCGTGCAAACAGGGGCTTCTGGCTACACCTTC

D: TRBD2
V: TRBV24-1
size: .
J: TRBJ2-3
CDR3: CATSAPTREAADTQYF
DNA: TGTGCCACCAGTGCCCCTACGCGGGAGGCGGCAGATACGCAGTATTTT

D: TRBD1
V: TRBV29-1
size: .
J: TRBJ2-7
CDR3: CSVEGRDRNYEQYF
DNA: TGCAGCGTTGAAGGGCGGGACAGGAACTACGAGCAGTACTTC

D: .
V: TRBV15
size: few
J: TRBJ2-3
CDR3: CAASSLEASTDTQYF
DNA: TGTGCCGCCAGCAGCTTGGAAGCAAGCACAGATACGCAGTATTTT

D: TRBD1
V: TRBV7-9
size: many
J: TRBJ2-7
CDR3: CASSYPGQGYEQYF
DNA: TGTGCCAGCAGCTACCCGGGACAGGGCTACGAGCAGTACTTC

D: .
V: TRBV6-2/TRBV6-3
size: .
J: TRBJ2-1
CDR3: CASRESLANEQFF
DNA: TGTGCCAGCCGGGAGAGTTTGGCCAATGAGCAGTTCTTC

D: .
V: TRBV5-1
size: .
J: TRBJ2-3
CDR3: CASSSTGAKETDTQYF
DNA: TGCGCCAGCAGCTCGACCGGGGCCAAAGAGACAGATACGCAGTATTTT

D: TRBD2
V: TRBV7-8
size: many
J: TRBJ2-3
CDR3: CASSLVLAGTDTQYF
DNA: TGTGCCAGCAGCTTAGTCCTAGCGGGGACAGATACGCAGTATTTT

D: TRBD1
V: TRBV5-8
size: .
J: TRBJ2-5
CDR3: CASSSGTMGQVLNQPQYF
DNA: TGTGCCAGCAGCTCGGGTACAATGGGACAGGTCCTTAATCAGCCCCAGTACTTC

D: TRBD1
V: TRBV9
size: .
J: TRBJ1-5
CDR3: CASSATGVGNQPQHF
DNA: TGTGCCAGCAGCGCCACAGGGGTCGGTAATCAGCCCCAGCATTTT

D: .
V: TRBV29-1
size: many
J: TRBJ1-1
CDR3: CSVVSSKNTEAFF
DNA: TGCAGCGTTGTTTCTTCCAAGAACACTGAAGCTTTCTTT